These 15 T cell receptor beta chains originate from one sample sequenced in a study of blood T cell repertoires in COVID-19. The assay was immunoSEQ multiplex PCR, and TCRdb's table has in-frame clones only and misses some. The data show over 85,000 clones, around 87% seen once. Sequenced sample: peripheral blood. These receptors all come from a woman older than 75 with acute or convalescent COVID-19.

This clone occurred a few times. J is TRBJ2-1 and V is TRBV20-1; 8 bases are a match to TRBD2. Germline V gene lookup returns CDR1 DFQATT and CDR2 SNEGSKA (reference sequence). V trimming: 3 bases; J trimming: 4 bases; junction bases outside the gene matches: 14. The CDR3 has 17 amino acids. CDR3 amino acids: CSASGALVAGTYNEQFF. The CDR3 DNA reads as TGCAGTGCTAGTGGGGCCCTAGTAGCGGGAACATACAATGAGCAGTTCTTC.

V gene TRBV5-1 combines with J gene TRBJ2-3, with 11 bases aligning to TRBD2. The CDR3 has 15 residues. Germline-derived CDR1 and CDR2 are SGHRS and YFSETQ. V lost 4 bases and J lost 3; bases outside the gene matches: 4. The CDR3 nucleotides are TGCGCCAGCAGCCAAGGGACTAGCGGTACAGATACGCAGTATTTT. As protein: CASSQGTSGTDTQYF. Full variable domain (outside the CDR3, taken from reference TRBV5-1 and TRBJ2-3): KAGVTQTPRYLIKTRGQQVTLSCSPISGHRSVSWYQQTPGQGLQFLFEYFSETQRNKGNFPGRFSGRQFSNSRSEMNVSTLELGDSALYLCASSQGTSGTDTQYFGPGTRLTVL.

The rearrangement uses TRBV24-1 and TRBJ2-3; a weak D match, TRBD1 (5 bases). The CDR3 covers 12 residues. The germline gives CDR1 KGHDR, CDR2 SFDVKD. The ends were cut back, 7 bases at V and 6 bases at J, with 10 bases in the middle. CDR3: CATSQGDDTQYF. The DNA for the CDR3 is TGTGCCACCAGCCAGGGCGACGATACGCAGTATTTT.

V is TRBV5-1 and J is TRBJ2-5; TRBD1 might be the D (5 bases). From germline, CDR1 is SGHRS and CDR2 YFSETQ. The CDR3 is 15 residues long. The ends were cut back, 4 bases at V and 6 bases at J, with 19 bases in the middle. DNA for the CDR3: TGCGCCAGCAGCCCGTCTTCCCAGGGTTCGAAGACCCAGTACTTC. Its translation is CASSPSSQGSKTQYF. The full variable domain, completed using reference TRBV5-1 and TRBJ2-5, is KAGVTQTPRYLIKTRGQQVTLSCSPISGHRSVSWYQQTPGQGLQFLFEYFSETQRNKGNFPGRFSGRQFSNSRSEMNVSTLELGDSALYLCASSPSSQGSKTQYFGPGTRLLVL.

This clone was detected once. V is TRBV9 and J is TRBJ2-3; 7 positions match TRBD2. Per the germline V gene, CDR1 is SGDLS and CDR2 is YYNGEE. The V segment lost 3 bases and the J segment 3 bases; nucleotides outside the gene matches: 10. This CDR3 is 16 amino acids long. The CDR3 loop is CASSAPLGRGTDTQYF. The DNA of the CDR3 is TGTGCCAGCAGCGCACCTCTGGGGCGGGGGACAGATACGCAGTATTTT.

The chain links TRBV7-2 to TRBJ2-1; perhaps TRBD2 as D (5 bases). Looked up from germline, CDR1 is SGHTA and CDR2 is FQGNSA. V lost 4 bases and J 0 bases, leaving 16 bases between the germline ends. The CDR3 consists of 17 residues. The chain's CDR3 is CASSSDFSKSSYNEQFF. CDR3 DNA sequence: TGTGCCAGCAGCTCGGACTTTTCCAAAAGCTCCTACAATGAGCAGTTCTTC.

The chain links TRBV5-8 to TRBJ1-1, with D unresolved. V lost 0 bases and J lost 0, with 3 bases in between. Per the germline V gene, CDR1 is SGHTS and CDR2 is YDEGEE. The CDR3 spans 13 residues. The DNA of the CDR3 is TGTGCCAGCAGCTTGGCGGTGAACACTGAAGCTTTCTTT. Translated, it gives CASSLAVNTEAFF.

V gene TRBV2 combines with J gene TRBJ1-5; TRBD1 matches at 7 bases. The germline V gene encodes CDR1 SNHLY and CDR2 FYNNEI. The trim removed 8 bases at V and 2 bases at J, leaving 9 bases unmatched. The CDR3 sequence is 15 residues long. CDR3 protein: CASRRTQGGNQPQHF. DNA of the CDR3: TGTGCCAGCCGAAGGACCCAGGGGGGCAATCAGCCCCAGCATTTT.

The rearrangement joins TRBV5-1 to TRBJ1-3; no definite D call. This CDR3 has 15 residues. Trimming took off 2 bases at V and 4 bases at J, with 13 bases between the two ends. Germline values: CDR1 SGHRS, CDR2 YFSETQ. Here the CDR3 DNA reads TGCGCCAGCAGCTTCTCCCGGGAGCTCGGAAACACCATATATTTT. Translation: CASSFSRELGNTIYF.

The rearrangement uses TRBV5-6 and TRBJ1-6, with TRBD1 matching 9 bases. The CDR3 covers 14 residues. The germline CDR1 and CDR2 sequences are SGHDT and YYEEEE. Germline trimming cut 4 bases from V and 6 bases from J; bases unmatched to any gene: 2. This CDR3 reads CASSADRGNSPLHF. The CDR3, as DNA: TGTGCCAGCAGCGCGGACAGGGGTAATTCACCCCTCCACTTT.

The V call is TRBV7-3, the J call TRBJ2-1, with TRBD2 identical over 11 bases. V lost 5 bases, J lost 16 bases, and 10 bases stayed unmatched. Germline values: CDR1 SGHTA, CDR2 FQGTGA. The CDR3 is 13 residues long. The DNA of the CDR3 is TGTGCCAGCAGCGTAGGACTAGCGGGCGTGCTCTTCTTC. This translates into CASSVGLAGVLFF.

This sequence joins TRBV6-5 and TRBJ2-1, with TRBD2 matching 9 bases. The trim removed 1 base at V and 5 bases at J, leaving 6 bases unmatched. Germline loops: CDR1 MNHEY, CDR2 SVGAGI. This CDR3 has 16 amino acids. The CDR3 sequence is CASSYYPAGGNNEQFF. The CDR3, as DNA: TGTGCCAGCAGTTACTATCCAGCGGGAGGAAACAATGAGCAGTTCTTC.

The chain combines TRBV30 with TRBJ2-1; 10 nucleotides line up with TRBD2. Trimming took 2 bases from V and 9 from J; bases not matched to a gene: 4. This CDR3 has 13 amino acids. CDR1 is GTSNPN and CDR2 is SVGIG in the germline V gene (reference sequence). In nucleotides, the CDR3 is TGTGCCTGGAGTAGCGGGAGGGTCGGTGAGCAGTTCTTC. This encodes CAWSSGRVGEQFF.

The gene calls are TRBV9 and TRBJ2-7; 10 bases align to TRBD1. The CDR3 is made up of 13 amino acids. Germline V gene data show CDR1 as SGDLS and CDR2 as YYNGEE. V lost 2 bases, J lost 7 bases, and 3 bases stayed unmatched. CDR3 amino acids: CASSVRDRGEQYF. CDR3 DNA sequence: TGTGCCAGCAGCGTTCGGGACAGGGGAGAGCAGTACTTC. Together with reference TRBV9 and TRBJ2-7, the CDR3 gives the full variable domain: DSGVTQTPKHLITATGQRVTLRCSPRSGDLSVYWYQQSLDQGLQFLIQYYNGEERAKGNILERFSAQQFPDLHSELNLSSLELGDSALYFCASSVRDRGEQYFGPGTRLTVT.

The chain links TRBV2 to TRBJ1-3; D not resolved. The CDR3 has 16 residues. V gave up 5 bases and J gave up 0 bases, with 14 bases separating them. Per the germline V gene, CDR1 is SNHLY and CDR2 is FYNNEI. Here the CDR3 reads CASSLFLLSSGNTIYF. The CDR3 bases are TGTGCCAGCAGTCTTTTTTTACTAAGCTCTGGAAACACCATATATTTT.